The present T cell receptor (beta chain) was sequenced within a study of OX40 agonist ivuxolimab in advanced cancers. In terms of the full investigation: The costimulatory receptor OX40 (CD134) was targeted by ivuxolimab, a fully human IgG2 agonistic monoclonal antibody. Intravenous ivuxolimab was administered to patients every 2 weeks at six dose levels: 0.01, 0.1, 0.3, 1.5, 3 and 10 mg/kg. Among the approximately 50 dose-escalation patients, about 20 had hepatocellular carcinoma, approximately 15 melanoma, 9 renal cell carcinoma and 9 head and neck cancer. In the dose-escalation cohort, more than 80% of patients were male, and the mean age was around 65 years with a range of roughly 23 to 79. Patients were allowed to have had prior anti-PD-1, anti-PD-L1 or anti-CTLA-4 therapy, and roughly 40% of the dose-escalation patients had been treated with checkpoint inhibitors. Three dose-escalation patients achieved partial responses, one with hepatocellular carcinoma and two with cutaneous melanoma. The purpose of peripheral TCRbeta sequencing was to test whether ivuxolimab changed TCR sequence diversity and led to clonal T-cell expansion. The paper reports the monotherapy dose-escalation portion (N ≈ 50 patients) of the phase I ivuxolimab trial.

A word on this clone: Its antigen specificity is not known. Per-base qualities were not stored, and no clone one base away is much larger.

Patients with a history of autoimmune disease or receiving systemic immunosuppression were excluded from the trial. In every dose cohort, peripheral blood was drawn for TCR sequencing at baseline, cycle 4 day 1, and cycle 7 day 1. The samples were drawn from a first-in-human, open-label, multicenter phase I dose-escalation trial of ivuxolimab. Adults with locally advanced or metastatic melanoma, renal cell, hepatocellular, or head and neck squamous cell carcinoma were enrolled in the trial. CD4+ and CD8+ T cells were sorted separately from peripheral blood before TCR sequencing. Genomic DNA was extracted from sorted cells for sequencing of the TCRbeta CDR3 region. The immunoSEQ Assay was used to sequence the TCRbeta CDR3 regions. The table comes from immuneACCESS by way of TCRdb, which keeps in-frame sequences with V and J called. Part of the clones is missing from these tables; in studies checked, under half for an unresolved V gene and the rest for unknown reasons. Counted in this sample were about 36,000 clones; 74% of them appeared once. The ten largest clones take up approximately 17% of the sample.

Counted from cysteine to phenylalanine, this CDR3 has 15 amino acids. Only the CDR3 part of the read is kept: 45 bases, read in frame from the first base. According to the germline V gene, CDR1 reads MNHEY and CDR2 reads SVGAGI. V has 6 bases trimmed and J has 2 bases trimmed; junction bases matching no gene number 9. Results and caveats for the whole study, not just this receptor: At doses from 0.1 to 3.0 mg/kg, clonal expansion was seen in both CD4+ and CD8+ blood T cells between baseline and week 6. Partial responders in the 0.1-3.0 mg/kg groups had among the lowest normalized peripheral clonal expansion, especially among CD8+ T cells. Low levels of normalized T-cell clonal expansion were also shown by some nonresponding patients. On average, CD8+ T cells showed more expanded clones than CD4+ T cells after ivuxolimab. The antigen specificity of the peripheral T cells that underwent clonal expansion was not determined.

The receptor chain draws on TRBV6-5 and TRBJ1-2; 7 bases in the middle match TRBD1. This specimen was CD4+ or CD8+ T cells sorted from blood, taken in a trial of the OX40 agonist ivuxolimab. This clonotype was obtained from an adult with an advanced solid tumor such as melanoma, head and neck, liver or kidney cancer. The CDR3 reads CASRILRDRNYGYTF. The sequence in DNA is TGTGCCAGCAGAATACTCCGGGACAGAAACTATGGCTACACCTTC.